One T cell receptor (beta chain) is described in this entry. The sample is drawn from a study of blood T cell repertoires in COVID-19. Whole-study context: There were acute and convalescent COVID-19 samples, and they came from the United States, Italy and Spain. T cells, B-cell-depleted T cells, or PBMCs supplied cDNA or gDNA.

The germline CDR1 and CDR2 sequences are MNHEY and SMNVEV (reference sequence). V shed 5 bases and J shed 4 bases, with 9 bases lying between them. The CDR3 runs to 13 residues. Source study methods: Amplifying reference gene primers gave estimates of nucleated cell counts. Sequencing used immunoSEQ multiplex PCR; TCRdb keeps in-frame clones, though not all of them. For V, J and clone size, that table is used; D and trimming come from the DNA. The data hold about 100,000 clones, with about 89% observed a single time. This sequence joins TRBV27 and TRBJ2-1; D ambiguous. This clonotype originated in a man in his fifties or sixties with acute or convalescent COVID-19. The source material was peripheral blood. CDR3 in DNA: TGTGCCAGCAGTCTCGCTATATACAATGAGCAGTTCTTC. It codes for CASSLAIYNEQFF.